A selection of T cell receptor beta chains follows, all from one sample in a study of blood T cell repertoires in COVID-19. Generated by immunoSEQ multiplex PCR, the TCRdb table keeps only in-frame clones and is missing some. The table includes 50,000 to 65,000 clones, 85% detected once. Sample: peripheral blood. The source is a human donor in a cohort sampled during active COVID-19. The CDR3 runs from the conserved cysteine through the conserved F or W. The D gene is left open where the match is weak. For some rows the clone size is stated as once, few or many, or as a class when expanded; others skip it.

TGTGGGGCGGGCTCCTACGAGCAGTACTTC | CGAGSYEQYF | TRBJ2-7 | - | TRBV30 | 10 | -
TGTGCCAGCACCCTTAACACTGAAGCTTTCTTT | CASTLNTEAFF | TRBJ1-1 | - | TRBV3-1/TRBV3-2 | 11 | -
TGTGCCAGCAGCTTAGTCGGAGGGGTCGAGCAGTACTTC | CASSLVGGVEQYF | TRBJ2-7 | - | TRBV7-9 | 13 | -
TGTGCCAGCTCACCCTCCGGGACAGGGGCCACCGGGGAGCTGTTTTTT | CASSPSGTGATGELFF | TRBJ2-2 | few | TRBV18 | 16 | TRBD1
TGCGCCAGCAGCAGTAGGACTAGTTGGGAGACCCAGTACTTC | CASSSRTSWETQYF | TRBJ2-5 | - | TRBV5-1 | 14 | TRBD2
TGTGCCACCAGCGGAGGCACCGGGACAGAGAACACCGGGGAGCTGTTTTTT | CATSGGTGTENTGELFF | TRBJ2-2 | - | TRBV15 | 17 | TRBD1
TGTGCCAGCAGTTACCGGGCGGAGGGAGGCTACGAGCAGTACTTC | CASSYRAEGGYEQYF | TRBJ2-7 | - | TRBV6-5 | 15 | -
TGTGCCAGCAGCCAAAAGAGGGCGAACACTGAAGCTTTCTTT | CASSQKRANTEAFF | TRBJ1-1 | - | TRBV3-1/TRBV3-2 | 14 | -
TGTGCCAGCAGCAAAGAAGGGACAGGATATTCACCCCTCCACTTT | CASSKEGTGYSPLHF | TRBJ1-6 | - | TRBV3-1/TRBV3-2 | 15 | TRBD1
TGTGCCAGCAGTTTGGACAGGGCTGGAAACACCATATATTTT | CASSLDRAGNTIYF | TRBJ1-3 | - | TRBV28 | 14 | TRBD1
TGTGCCAGCAGCCAAGAAGACGGGAGCTCCGGGGAGCTGTTTTTT | CASSQEDGSSGELFF | TRBJ2-2 | few | TRBV4-2 | 15 | -
TGTGCCAGCAGTGAAGTAGCAGGGACGAACACCGGGGAGCTGTTTTTT | CASSEVAGTNTGELFF | TRBJ2-2 | many | TRBV6-1 | 16 | -
TGTGCTAGTGGCCGCGGGACAGGGGCTAATGAAAAACTGTTTTTT | CASGRGTGANEKLFF | TRBJ1-4 | - | TRBV12-5 | 15 | TRBD1
TGTGCCAGCAGCCCCAGTGAGGCGCAGCTCGGGACTGAAGCTTTCTTT | CASSPSEAQLGTEAFF | TRBJ1-1 | - | TRBV11-2 | 16 | -
TGTGCCACAGGGGGAGTGGGCAGGGGGCGAACTAATGAAAAACTGTTTTTT | CATGGVGRGRTNEKLFF | TRBJ1-4 | - | TRBV19 | 17 | TRBD1
TGTGCCAGCAGCCCCGGGGGGACTAGCGGGAATCTTGAGCAGTTCTTC | CASSPGGTSGNLEQFF | TRBJ2-1 | - | TRBV7-2 | 16 | TRBD2
TGTGCCTGGAGGGTAGGGGTTTCAACTGAAGCTTTCTTT | CAWRVGVSTEAFF | TRBJ1-1 | - | TRBV30 | 13 | -
TGTGCCAGTAGTATCGACGGACAGCCTAACACTGAAGCTTTCTTT | CASSIDGQPNTEAFF | TRBJ1-1 | - | TRBV19 | 15 | -
TGTGCCAGCAGCCTGACAGGGTATTTCGGGGAGCTGTTTTTT | CASSLTGYFGELFF | TRBJ2-2 | - | TRBV6-5 | 14 | TRBD1
TGTGCCAGCAGCGTAGTCGGGACTAGCGGGGGGCACTCCTACAATGAGCAGTTCTTC | CASSVVGTSGGHSYNEQFF | TRBJ2-1 | - | TRBV9 | 19 | TRBD2
TGCGCCAGCACCCCAACCAGGGGGCCAGGAGAGCAGTACTTC | CASTPTRGPGEQYF | TRBJ2-7 | few | TRBV10-2 | 14 | TRBD1
TGTGCCTGGAGTGATCCCAGGGGCGGTGAAAAACTGTTTTTT | CAWSDPRGGEKLFF | TRBJ1-4 | - | TRBV30 | 14 | -
TGTGCCAGCTCACCACAGGTCGGGACAGGGACTGGGGATACGCAGTATTTT | CASSPQVGTGTGDTQYF | TRBJ2-3 | once | TRBV18 | 17 | TRBD1
TGTGCCAGCAGTTACTCAAACCAGGTTTCCGAGCAGTACTTC | CASSYSNQVSEQYF | TRBJ2-7 | - | TRBV6-5 | 14 | -
TGTGCCAGTAGTATAAGAACAGACCTCTGCACCTTC | CASSIRTDLCTF | TRBJ1-2 | - | TRBV19 | 12 | -
TGTGCCTGGAGTGTACAAGTTGCCGATGAGCAGTTCTTC | CAWSVQVADEQFF | TRBJ2-1 | - | TRBV30 | 13 | -
TGTGCCAGCAGCTCGGGACAGCTCTATGGCTACACCTTC | CASSSGQLYGYTF | TRBJ1-2 | - | TRBV11-2 | 13 | TRBD1
TGTGCCAGCAGAGACACGACAGGGGGCGGATACAATGAGCAGTTCTTC | CASRDTTGGGYNEQFF | TRBJ2-1 | - | TRBV9 | 16 | TRBD1
TGTGCCAGCAGTTACTCCCAGGGCCCCAGTTCACCCCTCCACTTT | CASSYSQGPSSPLHF | TRBJ1-6 | - | TRBV6-5 | 15 | -
TGCGCCAGCAGCTTGGATCTAGCGGGAGTGGGTAATGAGCAGTTCTTC | CASSLDLAGVGNEQFF | TRBJ2-1 | - | TRBV5-1 | 16 | TRBD2
TGTGCCAGCAGTTTAGTAGGGGGCGGATATGGCTACACCTTC | CASSLVGGGYGYTF | TRBJ1-2 | - | TRBV28 | 14 | TRBD1
TGTGCCAGCAGCCAGGGGACAGGCTATCAGCCCCAGCATTTT | CASSQGTGYQPQHF | TRBJ1-5 | - | TRBV3-1/TRBV3-2 | 14 | TRBD1
TGTGCCAGCAGTTACTCATCGGGGAAAAACATTCAGTACTTC | CASSYSSGKNIQYF | TRBJ2-4 | - | TRBV6-5 | 14 | -
TGTGCCAGCAGCCTTCTGGGCGGAAACACCATATATTTT | CASSLLGGNTIYF | TRBJ1-3 | few | TRBV12-3/TRBV12-4 | 13 | -
TGTGCCAGCAGTCTCCCGGGAATTGAGCAGTTCTTC | CASSLPGIEQFF | TRBJ2-1 | - | TRBV28 | 12 | -
TGTGCCAGCAGTGGAGGGTCCCATGCCGGCTACACCTTC | CASSGGSHAGYTF | TRBJ1-2 | - | TRBV12-3/TRBV12-4 | 13 | -
TGTGCCAGCAGTGCTGACACCGGGGAGCTGTTTTTT | CASSADTGELFF | TRBJ2-2 | few | TRBV2 | 12 | -
TGTGCCAGCAGTGAACAGGGGACCGCAGATACGCAGTATTTT | CASSEQGTADTQYF | TRBJ2-3 | - | TRBV6-1 | 14 | -
TGTGCCAGCAGTAAGACTTCACTGGACTATGGCTACACCTTC | CASSKTSLDYGYTF | TRBJ1-2 | - | TRBV6-5 | 14 | -
TGTGCCAGCAGTTACTCGAGAACTTCTGATTTCTACGAGCAGTACTTC | CASSYSRTSDFYEQYF | TRBJ2-7 | - | TRBV6-5 | 16 | -
TGTGCCAGCAGTTACCAGGGGTTCTCTGGGGCCAACGTCCTGACTTTC | CASSYQGFSGANVLTF | TRBJ2-6 | - | TRBV6-2/TRBV6-3 | 16 | -
TGTGCCAGCAGCGCGGACAGGGGCAGTGAAAAACTGTTTTTT | CASSADRGSEKLFF | TRBJ1-4 | - | TRBV5-4 | 14 | TRBD1
TGTGCCAGCACAGACAACGCCCGGTCTTATGGCTACACCTTC | CASTDNARSYGYTF | TRBJ1-2 | - | TRBV28 | 14 | -
TGCAGCGTTGGGACTAGCGGGATCTTAGATACGCAGTATTTT | CSVGTSGILDTQYF | TRBJ2-3 | - | TRBV29-1 | 14 | TRBD2
TGCGCCAGTTCGGACATCGTGAACACTGAAGCTTTCTTT | CASSDIVNTEAFF | TRBJ1-1 | - | TRBV10-1 | 13 | -
TGTGCCAGTAGCAGGGGGCTCTCGAACAATGAGCAGTTCTTC | CASSRGLSNNEQFF | TRBJ2-1 | - | TRBV19 | 14 | TRBD1
TGTGCCAGCAGTTTCACGGGGAGGTACGAGCAGTACTTC | CASSFTGRYEQYF | TRBJ2-7 | once | TRBV28 | 13 | -
TGTGCCAGAAGCGCGGACAGGGTCCAAGAGACCCAGTACTTC | CARSADRVQETQYF | TRBJ2-5 | once | TRBV5-3 | 14 | TRBD1